These 32 T cell receptor beta chains originate from one sample sequenced in a study of T-cell reconstitution after alpha-beta-depleted transplantation in children. Unique molecular identifiers were incorporated during preparation of the TCRbeta library. TCRdb re-called the PCR reads through MiXCR, storing one row per CDR3 protein. The sample carries 500,000 to 650,000 distinct CDR3 sequences, approximately 10% recorded once. Source: PBMCs, mostly from graft donor cells, taken 180 days after TCRalphabeta/CD19-depleted stem cell transplant. The receptors stem from a female patient under 10 years old who had a stem cell transplant for aplastic anemia, so the T cells may come from the graft donor.

This clonotype appeared a single time. The V call is TRBV6-2 or TRBV6-3, the J call TRBJ2-1, with TRBD2 matching over 12 bases. Trimming at V came to 3 bases and at J to 0 bases, leaving 12 bases not matched to a gene. The CDR3 length is 20 residues. Germline CDR1 and CDR2: MNHEY and SVGEGT. DNA of the CDR3: TGTGCCAGCAGTTATATGGGCGGACTAGCGGGACCGAGCTCCTACAATGAGCAGTTCTTC. Its protein product is CASSYMGGLAGPSSYNEQFF.

At least ten counts were recorded for this clonotype. The chain combines TRBV11-2 with TRBJ2-7, with 8 positions matching TRBD1. CDR3 size: 14 residues. With 6 bases clipped from V and 0 bases from J, the junction kept 4 bases outside the gene matches. Per the germline V gene, CDR1 is SGHAT and CDR2 is FQNNGV. CDR3 region: CASSNRGSSYEQYF. The CDR3 bases are TGTGCCAGCAGTAACAGGGGGTCCTCCTACGAGCAGTACTTC.

V is TRBV20-1 and J is TRBJ1-5; D is unresolved. Germline CDR1 is DFQATT and CDR2 is SNEGSKA (reference sequence). The ends were cut back, 2 bases at V and 0 bases at J, with 26 bases in the middle. This CDR3 comprises 20 residues. In DNA, the CDR3 is TGCAGTGCTAGATGGTCAGGCCCTACTGTGGATTGGTATAGCAATCAGCCCCAGCATTTT. It is translated as CSARWSGPTVDWYSNQPQHF.

This clonotype showed up just a few times. The gene calls are TRBV28 and TRBJ1-6; 7 bases are a match to TRBD1. Germline V CDR1 and CDR2: MDHEN, SYDVKM. CDR3 size: 16 residues. V lost 4 bases, J lost 6 bases, and 9 bases stayed unmatched. In DNA form, the CDR3 reads TGTGCCAGCAGTTCCCTCGACAGGGCCCGTAATTCACCCCTCCACTTT. Translated, it gives CASSSLDRARNSPLHF.

V usage is TRBV11-2 and J usage is TRBJ2-1; perhaps TRBD1 as D (8 bases). This CDR3 contains 20 residues. Trimming stripped 2 bases from V and 3 bases from J, with 26 bases between. Per germline, CDR1 SGHAT and CDR2 FQNNGV. CDR3 in DNA: TGTGCCAGCAGCTTAAGGGCCACAGGGGGGAGAGCGGGGTACTACAATGAGCAGTTCTTC. Translation gives CASSLRATGGRAGYYNEQFF.

This clonotype was seen only a few times. The gene calls are TRBV6-1 and TRBJ2-1; D unresolved. Germline CDR1 and CDR2: MNHNS and SASEGT. The CDR3 contains 11 residues. V gave up 2 bases and J gave up 9 bases, with 5 bases separating them. CDR3 region: CASSEYGEQFF. Here the CDR3 DNA reads TGTGCCAGCAGTGAATATGGTGAGCAGTTCTTC.

In this sample, this clonotype turned up a few times. The rearrangement uses TRBV27 and TRBJ2-7; D may be TRBD1 (5 bases). Trimming took 5 bases from V and 5 from J, leaving 19 bases between them. Germline CDR1 is MNHEY and CDR2 is SMNVEV (reference sequence). The CDR3 length is 15 residues. CDR3 loop: CASSPIWGNRNEQYV. The CDR3 DNA is TGTGCCAGCAGTCCCATCTGGGGAAACAGGAACGAGCAGTACGTC.

This clonotype showed up just a few times. V gene TRBV30 combines with J gene TRBJ2-7; 8 bases are a match to TRBD2. The CDR3 is made up of 13 amino acids. Trimming took 0 bases from V and 4 from J; bases not matched to a gene: 2. From germline, CDR1 is GTSNPN and CDR2 SVGIG (reference sequence). In nucleotides, the CDR3 is TGTGCCTGGAGTGTCAGCGGGAGTTACGAGCAGTACTTC. Translated, it gives CAWSVSGSYEQYF.

This clonotype came up a few times. The J gene is TRBJ2-7, the V gene TRBV5-6, with 7 bases identical to TRBD2. Trimming cost V 0 bases and J 2 bases; bases outside gene matches: 5. This CDR3 comprises 15 residues. Germline CDR1 SGHDT, CDR2 YYEEEE. CDR3 DNA: TGTGCCAGCAGCTTGGACCGGGACTACACCTACGAGCAGTACGTC. Encoded protein: CASSLDRDYTYEQYV.

This clonotype was picked up a small number of times. The chain employs TRBV20-1 and TRBJ1-5; D not certain. The ends were cut back, 6 bases at V and 0 bases at J, with 9 bases in the middle. CDR3 length: 13 amino acids. CDR1 DFQATT and CDR2 SNEGSKA come from the germline V gene (reference sequence). CDR3 DNA: TGCAGTGCCGTTCAGAATAGCAATCAGCCCCAGCATTTT. Translated: CSAVQNSNQPQHF.

This clonotype was counted between two and nine times. The genes are TRBV13 and TRBJ2-7; possible D gene TRBD1, 5 bases. CDR1 PRHDT and CDR2 FYEKMQ come from the germline V gene (reference sequence). The CDR3 loop spans 11 amino acids. The V end was cut by 2 bases, the J end by 6 bases, with 5 bases between. CDR3 region: CASSLQGEQYV. The DNA for the CDR3 is TGTGCCAGCAGCTTACAGGGCGAGCAGTACGTC.

The V and J genes are TRBV5-1 and TRBJ1-1; no firm D call. Germline loops: CDR1 SGHRS, CDR2 YFSETQ. There are 14 residues in the CDR3. Trimming removed 0 bases from V and 3 bases from J, with 9 bases in between. The CDR3 reads CASSLARAHTEAFF. Written as DNA, the CDR3 is TGCGCCAGCAGCTTGGCTAGGGCACACACTGAAGCTTTCTTT.

This clonotype was recorded a few times. The rearrangement joins TRBV4-3 to TRBJ2-1; D unclear. CDR1 and CDR2 (germline): LGHNA, YSLEER. The V and J ends lost 1 base and 3 bases respectively, with 13 bases between them. This CDR3 is built from 16 residues. CDR3: CASSQGVNQIYNEQFF. The CDR3 nucleotides read TGCGCCAGCAGCCAAGGGGTCAACCAAATCTACAATGAGCAGTTCTTC.

This clonotype was counted at least ten times. V gene TRBV5-1 combines with J gene TRBJ2-1; the D gene is possibly TRBD2 (5 bases). Germline CDR1 is SGHRS and CDR2 is YFSETQ. The CDR3 loop spans 15 amino acids. The V end was cut by 4 bases, the J end by 1 base, with 12 bases between. The CDR3 DNA reads as TGCGCCAGCAGCAACCGGGAATCTTCCTACAATGAGCAGTTCTTC. As protein: CASSNRESSYNEQFF.

The J gene is TRBJ2-3, the V gene TRBV11-2; D is uncertain. Gene TRBJ2-1 matches the end of the DNA better, so the J call may be wrong. Germline V gene lookup returns CDR1 SGHAT and CDR2 FQNNGV. The CDR3 contains 13 residues. In DNA form, the CDR3 reads TGTGCCAGCAGCTTAGTAGGAGACAATGAGCAGTTCTTC. It codes for CASSLVGDNEQFF.

This clonotype was seen a few times. The V and J genes are TRBV11-2 and TRBJ2-1, with 15 bases aligning to TRBD2. Per germline, CDR1 SGHAT and CDR2 FQNNGV. CDR3 length: 18 residues. The junction had 13 bases not matched to a gene; V was cut back by 6 bases and J by 7 bases. This chain's CDR3 is CASREGLAGGMVMNEQFF. The CDR3 bases are TGTGCCAGCAGGGAGGGACTAGCGGGAGGAATGGTAATGAATGAGCAGTTCTTC.

This clonotype turned up a few times. One end of the junction is discordant with germline, which a read error may explain. This chain connects TRBV12-3 or TRBV12-4 to TRBJ1-2; D remains ambiguous. The CDR3 runs to 15 residues. The CDR3 DNA sequence: TGTGCCAGCGGTTTCGAGACCTCGGGTCTAGAAGGCTACACCTTC. Protein product: CASGFETSGLEGYTF.

This clonotype showed up just a few times. This chain joins TRBV12-3 or TRBV12-4 and TRBJ1-2; 8 bases line up with TRBD1. Trimming at V came to 7 bases and at J to 5 bases, leaving 9 bases not matched to a gene. The CDR3 consists of 14 residues. The CDR3 DNA reads TGTGCCAGCAAAGGACAGGGCCAGTATTATGGCTACACCTTC. Amino acids: CASKGQGQYYGYTF.

This clonotype has just a few counts. The DNA for the CDR3 is TGTGCCAGCAGTTGGACCCTAGCGGCCCTTCAGCCGGAGACCCAGTACTTC. Amino acids: CASSWTLAALQPETQYF. The V and J genes are TRBV6-2 or TRBV6-3 and TRBJ2-5, with TRBD2 matching 7 bases. Per germline, CDR1 MNHEY and CDR2 SVGEGT. CDR3 length: 17 amino acids. V gave up 4 bases and J gave up 5 bases; unmatched junction bases: 16.

The sample holds many counts of this clonotype. The rearrangement links TRBV29-1 to TRBJ2-3; the D gene is possibly TRBD2 (6 bases). Trimming shortened V by 6 bases and J by 4 bases, and 8 bases separated the two germline ends. CDR3 size: 11 residues. Germline V CDR1 and CDR2: SQVTM, ANQGSEA. CDR3: CSVRLADTQYF. The CDR3, as DNA: TGCAGCGTGCGACTAGCAGATACGCAGTATTTT.

The V and J genes are TRBV29-1 and TRBJ1-1; maybe TRBD1 (6 bases). Germline V CDR1 and CDR2: SQVTM, ANQGSEA. Trimming removed 3 bases at V and 4 bases at J, with 9 bases between. The CDR3 is 12 amino acids. In DNA form, the CDR3 reads TGCAGCGTTGAGGAGGGGGGCACTGAAGCTTTCTTT. It is translated as CSVEEGGTEAFF. The full variable domain, rest sourced from reference TRBV29-1 and TRBJ1-1, is SAVISQKPSRDICQRGTSLTIQCQVDSQVTMMFWYRQQPGQSLTLIATANQGSEATYESGFVIDKFPISRPNLTFSTLTVSNMSPEDSSIYLCSVEEGGTEAFFGQGTRLTVV.

The genes are TRBV7-9 and TRBJ2-5; D ambiguous. Looked up from germline, CDR1 is SEHNR and CDR2 is FQNEAQ (reference sequence). V was trimmed by 4 bases and J by 9 bases, leaving 21 bases between them. The CDR3 contains 15 residues. This CDR3 is CASSSAVWVAEAQYF. Here the CDR3 DNA reads TGTGCCAGCAGCTCGGCCGTTTGGGTTGCCGAGGCCCAGTACTTC.

This clonotype was recorded at least ten times. J is TRBJ2-5 and V is TRBV12-3 or TRBV12-4; tentative D call: TRBD1 (6 bases). The CDR3 is 12 residues long. Trimming removed 5 bases from V and 5 bases from J, with 9 bases in between. The CDR3 nucleotides read TGTGCCAGCAGTCACAGGGTGGAGACCCAGTACTTC. Its translation: CASSHRVETQYF.

This clonotype was detected many times. V is TRBV10-3 and J is TRBJ2-1, with TRBD2 identical over 8 bases. Germline assignment: CDR1 ENHRY and CDR2 SYGVKD. V lost 11 bases, J lost 4 bases, and 13 bases stayed unmatched. The CDR3 has 15 residues. The CDR3 DNA is TGTGCCTCCCAAAGGAGCGGGAGTCCGTACAATGAGCAGTTCTTC. Translating it yields CASQRSGSPYNEQFF.

The chain has TRBV6-1 and TRBJ2-1, with TRBD1 matching 11 bases. CDR3 length: 14 residues. Trimming at V came to 5 bases and at J to 14 bases, leaving 11 bases not matched to a gene. The germline CDR1 and CDR2 sequences are MNHNS and SASEGT. CDR3 sequence reads: CASSRFRDRGLKFF. The CDR3 DNA is TGTGCCAGCAGTAGATTCCGGGACAGGGGGTTAAAGTTCTTC.

The sample holds a few counts of this clonotype. This chain joins TRBV11-2 and TRBJ2-7; tentative D call: TRBD1 (9 bases). The ends were cut back, 1 base at V and 5 bases at J, with 24 bases in the middle. Germline assignment: CDR1 SGHAT and CDR2 FQNNGV. The CDR3 consists of 18 residues. CDR3 amino acids: CASSLGFGGDREGHEQYF. The CDR3 DNA follows: TGTGCCAGCAGCTTAGGGTTCGGGGGGGACAGGGAGGGCCACGAGCAGTACTTC. The whole variable domain, remainder taken from reference TRBV11-2 and TRBJ2-7, is EAGVAQSPRYKIIEKRQSVAFWCNPISGHATLYWYQQILGQGPKLLIQFQNNGVVDDSQLPKDRFSAERLKGVDSTLKIQPAKLEDSAVYLCASSLGFGGDREGHEQYFGPGTRLTVT.

In its sample, this clonotype was seen a few times. Here the CDR3 reads CASSYVGRNNQPQHF. The CDR3 bases are TGTGCCAGCAGTTACGTCGGACGGAACAATCAGCCCCAGCATTTT. The chain joins TRBV6-5 to TRBJ1-5; D remains ambiguous. The V end lost 2 bases, the J end lost 3 bases, and 11 bases lay between the germline ends. This CDR3 has 15 residues. Germline CDR1 MNHEY, CDR2 SVGAGI.

This clonotype appeared many times. The chain is built from TRBV29-1 and TRBJ2-7; possibly TRBD1 or TRBD2 for D (6 bases each). V was clipped by 6 bases and J by 4 bases, with 13 bases between them. The germline V gene has CDR1 SQVTM and CDR2 ANQGSEA. This CDR3 is built from 12 residues. The CDR3 DNA is TGCAGCGTGGGGGGCTATCAATACGAGCAGTACTTC. As protein: CSVGGYQYEQYF.

This clonotype was detected many times. The chain employs TRBV20-1 and TRBJ2-7; TRBD1 agrees at 11 bases. Trimming removed 1 base from V and 3 bases from J; junction bases left unmatched: 2. CDR3 size: 14 residues. CDR1 is DFQATT, CDR2 SNEGSKA, per germline (reference sequence). The CDR3 bases are TGCAGTGCTAGAGGAGGGACAGGGGGCTACGAGCAGTACTTC. It encodes CSARGGTGGYEQYF.

As for this clonotype: Since a much larger clone is just one base distant, this may be a read error. The rearrangement uses TRBV10-3 and TRBJ2-1, with D unclear. Germline lookup yields CDR1 ENHRY and CDR2 SYGVKD. The CDR3 has 14 residues. V was shortened by 6 bases and J by 4 bases, with 13 bases between the two germline ends. CDR3 nucleotide sequence: TGTGCCATCAGCCCCAAGGCCGGGTACAATGAGCAGTTCTTC. It is translated as CAISPKAGYNEQFF.

The J gene is TRBJ2-1, the V gene TRBV7-2, with no clear D. V lost 3 bases and J lost 9, with 18 bases in between. CDR3 length equals 15 residues. Looked up from germline, CDR1 is SGHTA and CDR2 is FQGNSA. CDR3 sequence: CASSFSLTLDVEQFF. CDR3 in DNA: TGTGCCAGCAGCTTCTCCCTGACTCTCGACGTTGAGCAGTTCTTC.

The rearrangement uses TRBV20-1 and TRBJ2-7, with 7 bases fitting TRBD2. The CDR3 consists of 16 residues. V was clipped by 6 bases and J by 0 bases; unmatched bases: 14. Germline V gene sequence: CDR1 DFQATT, CDR2 SNEGSKA (reference sequence). The CDR3 DNA follows: TGCAGTGCGTCTTCCTTTCTAGCGGACAACTCCTACGAGCAGTACTTC. As protein: CSASSFLADNSYEQYF.